A selection of T cell receptor beta chains follows, all from one sample in a study of early T cells in non-severe SARS-CoV-2 infection. MiXCR was run by TCRdb on the 5' RACE reads, yielding one entry per CDR3 protein. The sample consists of tens of thousands of distinct CDR3 sequences, more than 13% of them appearing once. Sequenced: whole blood. Receptor source: an adult who was a healthcare worker with PCR-confirmed SARS-CoV-2 infection or an uninfected control (not recorded which). Both conserved end residues are part of each CDR3. D genes are given only for firm matches. Expanded clones get a size class; other rows say once, few or many, or leave the size out.

d_call clone_size j_call v_call cdr3_aa cdr3_nt
TRBD1 . TRBJ1-2 TRBV30 CAGFRGLIENGYTF TGTGCCGGCTTCAGGGGGCTAATTGAAAATGGCTACACCTTC
TRBD1 . TRBJ2-7 TRBV3-1 CASSQPTGVPPYEQYF TGTGCCAGCAGCCAACCCACAGGGGTCCCTCCCTACGAGCAGTACTTC
TRBD2 many TRBJ2-3 TRBV4-1 CATAREVGGAARTDTQYF TGCGCCACCGCGCGGGAGGTTGGGGGGGCTGCTCGCACAGATACGCAGTATTTT
TRBD2 . TRBJ2-1 TRBV28 CASLGASGGPYNEQFF TGTGCCAGCTTAGGGGCTAGCGGGGGGCCTTACAATGAGCAGTTCTTC
. many TRBJ1-3 TRBV6-6 CASSYSKGGHPGNTIYF TGTGCCAGCAGTTACTCCAAGGGGGGCCATCCTGGAAACACCATATATTTT
TRBD2 few TRBJ2-1 TRBV2 CASSNSGGHYNEQFF TGTGCCAGCAGCAACAGCGGGGGCCACTACAATGAGCAGTTCTTC
. many TRBJ2-1 TRBV19 CASSRGGAPEQFF TGTGCCAGTAGTAGGGGGGGGGCCCCTGAGCAGTTCTTC
. . TRBJ1-1 TRBV9 CASSVGFSRNTEAFF TGTGCCAGCAGCGTAGGTTTTTCCAGGAACACTGAAGCTTTCTTT
. many TRBJ1-5 TRBV16 CASSQGYRRGAVQPQHF TGTGCCAGCAGCCAAGGGTATCGCAGGGGAGCGGTTCAGCCCCAGCATTTT
. few TRBJ2-2 TRBV5-1 CASSRAAPNTGELFF TGCGCCAGCAGCCGGGCCGCCCCCAACACCGGGGAGCTGTTTTTT
. few TRBJ1-3 TRBV29-1 CSVVRGSGNTIYF TGCAGCGTTGTACGGGGATCTGGAAACACCATATATTTT
TRBD1 few TRBJ2-7 TRBV3-1 CASSHDNRDRGLQQYF TGTGCCAGCAGCCATGACAACCGGGACAGGGGGCTTCAACAGTACTTC
. few TRBJ2-7 TRBV11-2 CASSLVRANEQYF TGTGCCAGCAGCTTAGTCAGGGCCAACGAGCAGTACTTC
TRBD1 . TRBJ1-4 TRBV4-3 CASSQGTGNRANEKLFF TGCGCCAGCAGCCAAGGGACAGGGAACAGGGCTAATGAAAAACTGTTTTTT
. few TRBJ2-1 TRBV19 CASSIPRGEQFF TGTGCCAGTAGTATCCCCAGGGGTGAGCAGTTCTTC
. . TRBJ1-1 TRBV20-1 CSARVPQTEAFF TGCAGTGCTAGAGTCCCGCAGACTGAAGCTTTCTTT
TRBD1 . TRBJ2-5 TRBV28 CASIPWGGTGQETQYF TGTGCCAGCATTCCCTGGGGGGGGACAGGGCAAGAGACCCAGTACTTC
TRBD1 few TRBJ1-2 TRBV18 CASSLDRAYGYTF TGTGCCAGCTCACTGGACAGGGCCTATGGCTACACCTTC
. many TRBJ1-1 TRBV27 CASSLNLISVRGEAFF TGTGCCAGCAGTTTAAATCTCATCAGTGTCAGGGGTGAAGCTTTCTTT
TRBD2 . TRBJ2-3 TRBV7-3 CARSTGGVGDTQYF TGTGCCAGATCGACGGGAGGTGTAGGAGATACGCAGTATTTT
. . TRBJ2-3 TRBV29-1 CSAGIGGQGTDTQYF TGCAGCGCTGGGATTGGAGGACAAGGCACAGATACGCAGTATTTT
TRBD2 few TRBJ2-7 TRBV20-1 CSARGGLAGDYEQYF TGCAGTGCTAGAGGGGGACTAGCGGGGGACTACGAGCAGTACTTC
. . TRBJ2-7 TRBV6-2/TRBV6-3 CASSPGETVAYEQYF TGTGCCAGCAGCCCTGGGGAGACAGTGGCCTACGAGCAGTACTTC
. many TRBJ2-3 TRBV30 CAWSVQGTDTQYF TGTGCCTGGAGTGTACAAGGGACAGATACGCAGTATTTT
. . TRBJ2-7 TRBV20-1 CSARVRTANYEQYF TGCAGTGCTAGAGTAAGGACGGCTAACTACGAGCAGTACTTC
. . TRBJ1-1 TRBV18 CASSPRAGLTEAFF TGTGCCAGCTCACCTAGGGCAGGGTTGACTGAAGCTTTCTTT
. few TRBJ1-1 TRBV6-5 CASSLNGGEAFF TGTGCCAGCAGTCTCAATGGAGGTGAAGCTTTCTTT
. few TRBJ2-5 TRBV19 CASRSRGQETQYF TGTGCCAGTAGGAGTCGGGGGCAAGAGACCCAGTACTTC